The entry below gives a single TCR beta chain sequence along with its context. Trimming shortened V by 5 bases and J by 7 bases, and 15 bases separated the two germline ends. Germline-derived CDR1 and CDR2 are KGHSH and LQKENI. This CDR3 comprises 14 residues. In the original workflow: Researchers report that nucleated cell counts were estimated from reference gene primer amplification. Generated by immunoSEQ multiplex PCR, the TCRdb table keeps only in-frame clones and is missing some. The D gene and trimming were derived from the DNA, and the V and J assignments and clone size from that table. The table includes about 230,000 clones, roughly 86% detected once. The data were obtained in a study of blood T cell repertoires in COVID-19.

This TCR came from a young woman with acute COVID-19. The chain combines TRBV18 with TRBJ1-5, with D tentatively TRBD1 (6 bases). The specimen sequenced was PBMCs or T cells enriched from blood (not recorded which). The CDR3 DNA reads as TGTGCCAGCTCATCGTCAGGGGAATACCAGCCCCAGCATTTT. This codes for CASSSSGEYQPQHF.